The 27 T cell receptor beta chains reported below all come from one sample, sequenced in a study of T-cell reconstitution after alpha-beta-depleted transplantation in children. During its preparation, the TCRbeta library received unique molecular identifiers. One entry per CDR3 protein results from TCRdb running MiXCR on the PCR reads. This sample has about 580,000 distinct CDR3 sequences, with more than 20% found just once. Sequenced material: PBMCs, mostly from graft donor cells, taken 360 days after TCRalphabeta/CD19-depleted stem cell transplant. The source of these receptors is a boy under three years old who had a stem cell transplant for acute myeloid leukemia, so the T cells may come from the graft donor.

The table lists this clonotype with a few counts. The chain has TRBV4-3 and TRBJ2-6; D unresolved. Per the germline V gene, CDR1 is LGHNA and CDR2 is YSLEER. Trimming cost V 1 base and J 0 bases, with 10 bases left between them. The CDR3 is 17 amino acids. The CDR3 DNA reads TGCGCCAGCAGCCAAGCGGTCAGGATCTCTGGGGCCAACGTCCTGACTTTC. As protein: CASSQAVRISGANVLTF.

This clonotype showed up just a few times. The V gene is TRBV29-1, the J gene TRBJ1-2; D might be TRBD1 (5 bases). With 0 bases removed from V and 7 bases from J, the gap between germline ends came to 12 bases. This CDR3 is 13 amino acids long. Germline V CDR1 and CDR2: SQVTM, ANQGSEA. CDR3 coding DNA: TGCAGCGTTGAAGATCGGGGGGAGGGTGGCTACACCTTC. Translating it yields CSVEDRGEGGYTF.

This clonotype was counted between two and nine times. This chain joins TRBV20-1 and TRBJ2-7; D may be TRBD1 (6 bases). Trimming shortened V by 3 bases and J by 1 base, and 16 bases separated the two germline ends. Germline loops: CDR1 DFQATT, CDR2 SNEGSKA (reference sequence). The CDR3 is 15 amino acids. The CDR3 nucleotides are TGCAGTGCTAGGGACCCCGGGGACATATCCTACGAGCAGTACTTC. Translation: CSARDPGDISYEQYF.

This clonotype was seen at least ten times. In DNA form, the CDR3 reads TGCAGTGCTAGAAATAGCGGGGGGGGCGGGGGCACAGATACGCAGTATTTT. Encoded protein: CSARNSGGGGGTDTQYF. This chain links TRBV20-1 with TRBJ2-3; 11 bases line up with TRBD2. CDR1 DFQATT and CDR2 SNEGSKA come from the germline V gene (reference sequence). This CDR3 region has 17 residues. V lost 2 bases, J lost 1 base, and 8 bases stayed unmatched.

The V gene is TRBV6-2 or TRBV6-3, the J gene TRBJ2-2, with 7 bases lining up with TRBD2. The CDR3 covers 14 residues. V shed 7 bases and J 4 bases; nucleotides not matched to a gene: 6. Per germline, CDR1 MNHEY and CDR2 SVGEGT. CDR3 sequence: CASTVLAITGELFF. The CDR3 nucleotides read TGTGCCAGCACCGTACTAGCGATCACCGGGGAGCTGTTTTTT.

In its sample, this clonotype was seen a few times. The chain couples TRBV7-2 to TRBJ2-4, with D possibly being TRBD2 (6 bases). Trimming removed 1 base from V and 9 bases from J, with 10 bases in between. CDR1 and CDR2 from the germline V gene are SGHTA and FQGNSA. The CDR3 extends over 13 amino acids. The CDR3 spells CASSLGDWRIQYF. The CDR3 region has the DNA TGTGCCAGCAGCTTAGGGGACTGGCGCATTCAGTACTTC.

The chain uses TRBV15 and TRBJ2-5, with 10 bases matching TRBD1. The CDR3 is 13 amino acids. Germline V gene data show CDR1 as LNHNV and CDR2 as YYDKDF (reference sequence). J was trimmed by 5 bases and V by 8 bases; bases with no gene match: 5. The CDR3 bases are TGTGCCACCCAAGGACAGGGGGGGGAGACCCAGTACTTC. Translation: CATQGQGGETQYF.

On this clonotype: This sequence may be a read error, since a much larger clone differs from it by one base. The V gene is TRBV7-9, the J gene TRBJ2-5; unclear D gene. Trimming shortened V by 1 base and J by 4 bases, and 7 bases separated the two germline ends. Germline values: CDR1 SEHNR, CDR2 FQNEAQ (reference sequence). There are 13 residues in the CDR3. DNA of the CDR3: TGTGCCAGCAGCTTAGACTTCCTAGAGACCCAGTACTTC. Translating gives CASSLDFLETQYF.

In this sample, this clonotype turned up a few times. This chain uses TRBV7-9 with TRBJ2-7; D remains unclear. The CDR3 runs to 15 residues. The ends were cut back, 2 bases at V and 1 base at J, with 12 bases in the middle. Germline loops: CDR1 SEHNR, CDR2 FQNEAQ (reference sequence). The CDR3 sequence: CASSLIDTPSYEQYF. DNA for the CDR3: TGTGCCAGCAGCTTAATTGATACACCGTCCTACGAGCAGTACTTC.

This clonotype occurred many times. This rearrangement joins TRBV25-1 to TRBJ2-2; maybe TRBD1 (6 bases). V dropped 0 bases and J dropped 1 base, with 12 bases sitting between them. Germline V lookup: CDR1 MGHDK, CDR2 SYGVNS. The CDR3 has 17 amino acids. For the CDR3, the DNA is TGTGCCAGCAGTGAATATTTACAGGGTAGGAACACCGGGGAGCTGTTTTTT. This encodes CASSEYLQGRNTGELFF.

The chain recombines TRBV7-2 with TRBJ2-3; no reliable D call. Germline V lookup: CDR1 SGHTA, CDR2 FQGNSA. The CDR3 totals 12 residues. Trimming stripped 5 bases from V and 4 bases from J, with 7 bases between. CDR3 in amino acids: CASSNRADTQYF. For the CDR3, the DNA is TGTGCCAGCAGCAATCGGGCAGATACGCAGTATTTT.

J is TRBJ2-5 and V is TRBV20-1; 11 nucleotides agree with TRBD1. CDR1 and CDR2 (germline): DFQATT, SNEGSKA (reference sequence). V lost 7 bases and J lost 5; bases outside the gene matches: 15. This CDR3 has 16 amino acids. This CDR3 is CSVRSGTGGSQETQYF. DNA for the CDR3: TGCAGTGTTCGGAGCGGGACAGGGGGAAGTCAGGAGACCCAGTACTTC.

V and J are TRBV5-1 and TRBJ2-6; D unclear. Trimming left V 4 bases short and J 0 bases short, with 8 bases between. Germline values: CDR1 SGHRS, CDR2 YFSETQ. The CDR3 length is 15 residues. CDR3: CASSHYNSGANVLTF. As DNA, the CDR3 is TGCGCCAGCAGCCACTACAACTCTGGGGCCAACGTCCTGACTTTC. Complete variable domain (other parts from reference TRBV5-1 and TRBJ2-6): KAGVTQTPRYLIKTRGQQVTLSCSPISGHRSVSWYQQTPGQGLQFLFEYFSETQRNKGNFPGRFSGRQFSNSRSEMNVSTLELGDSALYLCASSHYNSGANVLTFGAGSRLTVL.

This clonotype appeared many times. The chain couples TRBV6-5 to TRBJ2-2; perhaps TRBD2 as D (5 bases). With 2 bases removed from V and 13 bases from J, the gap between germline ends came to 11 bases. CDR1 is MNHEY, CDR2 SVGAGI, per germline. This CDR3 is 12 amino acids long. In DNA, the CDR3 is TGTGCCAGCAGTTACGCCGGGGAAGGGCTGTTTTTT. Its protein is CASSYAGEGLFF.

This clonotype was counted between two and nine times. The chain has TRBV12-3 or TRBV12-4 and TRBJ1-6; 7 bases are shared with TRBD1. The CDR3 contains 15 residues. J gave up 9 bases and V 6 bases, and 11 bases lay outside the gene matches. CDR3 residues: CASSPRQGVGSPLHF. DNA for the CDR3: TGTGCCAGCAGCCCCCGGCAGGGGGTAGGTTCACCCCTCCACTTT.

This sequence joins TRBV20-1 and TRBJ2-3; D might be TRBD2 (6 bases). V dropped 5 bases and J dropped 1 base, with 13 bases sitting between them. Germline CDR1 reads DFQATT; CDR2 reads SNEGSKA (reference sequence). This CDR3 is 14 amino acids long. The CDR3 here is CSAARGGGTDTQYF. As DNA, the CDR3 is TGCAGTGCTGCAAGGGGCGGGGGCACAGATACGCAGTATTTT.

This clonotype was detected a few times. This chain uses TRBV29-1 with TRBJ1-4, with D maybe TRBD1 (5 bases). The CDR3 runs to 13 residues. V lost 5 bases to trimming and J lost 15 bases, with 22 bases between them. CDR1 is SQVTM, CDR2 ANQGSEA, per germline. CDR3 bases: TGCAGCGTTCTCATCCCGGGGCGGCGTAGAGTGTTTTTT. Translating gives CSVLIPGRRRVFF.

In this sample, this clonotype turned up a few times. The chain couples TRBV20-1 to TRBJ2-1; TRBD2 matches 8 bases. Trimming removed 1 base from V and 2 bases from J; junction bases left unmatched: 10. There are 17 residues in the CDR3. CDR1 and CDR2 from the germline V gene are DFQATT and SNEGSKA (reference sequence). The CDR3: CSARGRSQRGPYNEQFF. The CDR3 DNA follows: TGCAGTGCTAGAGGACGGAGCCAGCGGGGGCCCTACAATGAGCAGTTCTTC.

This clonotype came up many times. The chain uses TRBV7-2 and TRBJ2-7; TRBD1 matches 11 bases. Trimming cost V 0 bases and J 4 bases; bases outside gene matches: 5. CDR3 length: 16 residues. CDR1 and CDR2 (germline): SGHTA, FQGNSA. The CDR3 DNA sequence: TGTGCCAGCAGCTTAGCTGGGACAGGGGGAGGGTACGAGCAGTACTTC. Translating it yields CASSLAGTGGGYEQYF.

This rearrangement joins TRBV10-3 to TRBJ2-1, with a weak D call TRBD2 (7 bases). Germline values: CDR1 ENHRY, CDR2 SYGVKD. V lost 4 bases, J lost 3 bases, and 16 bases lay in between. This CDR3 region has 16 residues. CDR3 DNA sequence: TGTGCCATCAGTGGGGGGGGGCTAGCGGACTACAATGAGCAGTTCTTC. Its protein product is CAISGGGLADYNEQFF.

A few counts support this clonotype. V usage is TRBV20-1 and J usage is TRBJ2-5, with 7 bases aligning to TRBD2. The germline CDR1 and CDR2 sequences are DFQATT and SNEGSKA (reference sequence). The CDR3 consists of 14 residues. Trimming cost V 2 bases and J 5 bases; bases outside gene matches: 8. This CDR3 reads CSARRDYAGETQYF. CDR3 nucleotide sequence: TGCAGTGCTAGAAGGGACTACGCGGGGGAGACCCAGTACTTC.

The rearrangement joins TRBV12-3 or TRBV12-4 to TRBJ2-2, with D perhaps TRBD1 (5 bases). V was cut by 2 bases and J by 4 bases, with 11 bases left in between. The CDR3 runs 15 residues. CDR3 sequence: CASSLSDSITGELFF. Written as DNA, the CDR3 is TGTGCCAGCAGTTTATCTGACAGCATCACCGGGGAGCTGTTTTTT.

CDR3 bases: TGCGCCAGCAGCCAAGATCGGGCGGGGGGAACCTACGAGCAGTACGTC. Residues: CASSQDRAGGTYEQYV. V and J are TRBV4-1 and TRBJ2-7; TRBD2 agrees at 8 bases. The CDR3 spans 16 residues. Germline CDR1 is MGHRA and CDR2 is YSYEKL. Trimming took 0 bases from V and 2 from J; bases not matched to a gene: 6.

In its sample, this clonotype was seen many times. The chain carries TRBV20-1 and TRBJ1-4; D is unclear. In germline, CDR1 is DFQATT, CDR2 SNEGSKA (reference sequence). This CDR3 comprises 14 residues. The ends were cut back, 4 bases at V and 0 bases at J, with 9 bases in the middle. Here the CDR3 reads CSAIGFATNEKLFF. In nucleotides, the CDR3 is TGCAGTGCTATCGGTTTTGCAACTAATGAAAAACTGTTTTTT.

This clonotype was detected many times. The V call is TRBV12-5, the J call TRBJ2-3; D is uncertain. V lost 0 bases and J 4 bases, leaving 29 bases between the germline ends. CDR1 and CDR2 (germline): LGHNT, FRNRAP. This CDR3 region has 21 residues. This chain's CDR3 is CASGLVLSIRDPRISPDTQYF. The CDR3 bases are TGTGCTAGTGGTTTGGTACTGTCCATCCGAGACCCTAGAATTTCCCCAGATACGCAGTATTTT.

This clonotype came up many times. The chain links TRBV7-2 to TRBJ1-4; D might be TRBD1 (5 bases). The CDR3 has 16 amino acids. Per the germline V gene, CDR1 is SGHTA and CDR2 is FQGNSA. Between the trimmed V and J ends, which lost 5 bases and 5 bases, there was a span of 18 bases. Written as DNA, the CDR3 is TGTGCCAGCAGCAGTCTAGCCGGGACGGCAAATGAAAAACTGTTTTTT. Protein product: CASSSLAGTANEKLFF.

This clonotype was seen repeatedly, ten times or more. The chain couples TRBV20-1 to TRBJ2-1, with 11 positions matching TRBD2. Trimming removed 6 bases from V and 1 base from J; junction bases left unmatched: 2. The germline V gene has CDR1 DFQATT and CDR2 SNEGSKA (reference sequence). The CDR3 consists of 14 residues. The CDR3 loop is CSAGTSGSYNEQFF. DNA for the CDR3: TGCAGTGCAGGGACTAGCGGATCCTACAATGAGCAGTTCTTC.